The 18 T cell receptor beta chains reported below all come from one sample, sequenced in a study of blood T cell repertoires in COVID-19. Some clones are missing from TCRdb's copy, which holds only in-frame ones; the method was immunoSEQ multiplex PCR. The table has more than 250,000 clones, more than 70% seen once. Sequencing was carried out using PBMCs or T cells enriched from blood (not recorded which). These receptors originate from a woman in her 30s who had recovered from COVID-19.

The chain recombines TRBV29-1 with TRBJ2-3, with TRBD2 identical over 10 bases. This CDR3 contains 15 residues. V trimming: 1 base; J trimming: 6 bases; junction bases outside the gene matches: 7. From germline, CDR1 is SQVTM and CDR2 ANQGSEA. CDR3 sequence reads: CSVEGGAGGPDTQYF. As DNA, the CDR3 is TGCAGCGTTGAAGGAGGAGCGGGGGGGCCGGATACGCAGTATTTT.

The sample holds one count of this clone. The rearrangement uses TRBV10-3 and TRBJ1-5; 10 positions agree with TRBD1. J lost 5 bases, V lost 4 bases, and 5 bases had no gene match. This CDR3 has 15 residues. Germline V gene lookup returns CDR1 ENHRY and CDR2 SYGVKD. The CDR3 loop is CAISVTGGVDQPQHF. The CDR3 nucleotides read TGTGCCATCAGTGTGACAGGGGGCGTCGATCAGCCCCAGCATTTT.

This clone has a handful of counts. For the CDR3, the DNA is TGTGCCAGCAGCTTGAGACAGGGCCTTCAGCCCCAGCATTTT. Translated: CASSLRQGLQPQHF. The V call is TRBV5-8, the J call TRBJ1-5, with 7 nucleotides matching TRBD1. The CDR3 loop spans 14 amino acids. Germline CDR1 reads SGHTS; CDR2 reads YDEGEE. The J segment lost 6 bases and the V segment lost 1 base, leaving 4 bases of the junction unmatched.

V gene TRBV18 combines with J gene TRBJ2-2, with TRBD1 identical over 7 bases. The ends lost 1 base at V and 4 bases at J; junction bases unmatched: 6. Germline CDR1 and CDR2: KGHSH and LQKENI. The CDR3 contains 16 residues. The chain's CDR3 is CASSPQQGQGTGELFF. CDR3 DNA: TGTGCCAGCTCACCACAACAGGGGCAGGGCACCGGGGAGCTGTTTTTT. The whole variable domain, remainder taken from reference TRBV18 and TRBJ2-2, is NAGVMQNPRHLVRRRGQEARLRCSPMKGHSHVYWYRQLPEEGLKFMVYLQKENIIDESGMPKERFSAEFPKEGPSILRIQQVVRGDSAAYFCASSPQQGQGTGELFFGEGSRLTVL.

V and J are TRBV7-8 and TRBJ2-3, with 7 positions matching TRBD2. Germline V gene data show CDR1 as SGHVS and CDR2 as FQNEAQ. The CDR3 runs 18 residues. J lost 1 base, V lost 3 bases, and 13 bases had no gene match. DNA of the CDR3: TGTGCCAGCAGCTTCCGTCCGCGGGGGAGTTTCCGCACAGATACGCAGTATTTT. Translating it yields CASSFRPRGSFRTDTQYF.

In this sample, this clone turned up once. V gene TRBV25-1 combines with J gene TRBJ1-5, with 7 bases lining up with TRBD1. The CDR3 covers 13 residues. Unmatched junction bases numbered 8, after V lost 8 bases and J lost 7 bases. The V gene's germline CDR1 is MGHDK and CDR2 SYGVNS. The CDR3 spells CASENQGDQPQHF. CDR3 DNA: TGTGCCAGCGAAAACCAGGGGGACCAGCCCCAGCATTTT.

V gene TRBV6-1 combines with J gene TRBJ2-3; D is undetermined. The germline V gene encodes CDR1 MNHNS and CDR2 SASEGT. There are 14 residues in the CDR3. The ends were cut back, 0 bases at V and 0 bases at J, with 4 bases in the middle. The CDR3 reads CASSEASSTDTQYF. DNA of the CDR3: TGTGCCAGCAGTGAAGCGTCTAGCACAGATACGCAGTATTTT.

The V call is TRBV5-1, the J call TRBJ1-3; no clear D. Germline V gene sequence: CDR1 SGHRS, CDR2 YFSETQ. The V and J ends lost 5 bases and 4 bases respectively, with 10 bases between them. This CDR3 region has 13 residues. CDR3 in amino acids: CASRATSGNTIYF. CDR3 coding DNA: TGCGCCAGCAGAGCAACTTCGGGAAACACCATATATTTT.

The rearrangement links TRBV7-6 to TRBJ2-2, with no clear D. The length of the CDR3 is 13 residues. CDR1 is SGHVS, CDR2 FNYEAQ, per germline. The ends were cut back, 5 bases at V and 6 bases at J, with 10 bases in the middle. The CDR3, as DNA: TGTGCCAGCAGCATCGGTCGAGCCGGGGAGCTGTTTTTT. It codes for CASSIGRAGELFF.

The chain employs TRBV6-6 and TRBJ1-1; a weak D match, TRBD1 (5 bases). The CDR3 consists of 14 residues. Germline lookup yields CDR1 MNHNY and CDR2 SVGAGI (reference sequence). The V gene lost 1 base and the J gene lost 7 bases, with 13 bases spanning the gap. CDR3 residues: CASSYLSGGFEAFF. DNA of the CDR3: TGTGCCAGCAGTTACTTATCGGGGGGGTTTGAAGCTTTCTTT.

The chain couples TRBV19 to TRBJ1-6; D uncertain. The CDR3 covers 14 residues. CDR1 is LNHDA, CDR2 SQIVND, per germline (reference sequence). Trimming pared 6 bases from V and 9 bases from J, leaving 15 bases between. The CDR3 DNA sequence: TGTGCCAGTAGACGGTACACCGAGGGTTCACCCCTCCACTTT. It specifies CASRRYTEGSPLHF.

The V call is TRBV19, the J call TRBJ2-7, with D hard to call. This CDR3 comprises 15 residues. V was trimmed by 8 bases and J by 2 bases, leaving 19 bases between them. The germline V gene encodes CDR1 LNHDA and CDR2 SQIVND (reference sequence). CDR3 sequence: CASSGWVQSPYEQYF. The CDR3, as DNA: TGTGCCAGTTCAGGTTGGGTACAGTCACCCTACGAGCAGTACTTC. Full variable domain (remainder filled in from reference TRBV19 and TRBJ2-7): DGGITQSPKYLFRKEGQNVTLSCEQNLNHDAMYWYRQDPGQGLRLIYYSQIVNDFQKGDIAEGYSVSREKKESFPLTVTSAQKNPTAFYLCASSGWVQSPYEQYFGPGTRLTVT.

The rearrangement uses TRBV5-1 and TRBJ1-1, with a tentative D call TRBD1 (5 bases). CDR3 length: 16 amino acids. The ends were cut back, 3 bases at V and 4 bases at J, with 19 bases in the middle. Germline-derived CDR1 and CDR2 are SGHRS and YFSETQ. CDR3 sequence reads: CASSWGGSSGSTEAFF. The CDR3 nucleotides are TGCGCCAGCAGCTGGGGGGGTTCCTCGGGAAGCACTGAAGCTTTCTTT.

The gene calls are TRBV24-1 and TRBJ2-3, with 12 positions matching TRBD1. CDR1 KGHDR and CDR2 SFDVKD come from the germline V gene. Unmatched junction bases numbered 5, after V lost 4 bases and J lost 1 base. The CDR3 runs 17 residues. CDR3 region: CATSDAGTGGGTDTQYF. CDR3 nucleotide sequence: TGTGCCACCAGTGACGCGGGGACAGGGGGCGGCACAGATACGCAGTATTTT.

This chain uses TRBV4-1 with TRBJ2-2; a possible D gene is TRBD2 (6 bases). Germline-derived CDR1 and CDR2 are MGHRA and YSYEKL. The CDR3 has 15 residues. V was clipped by 5 bases and J by 4 bases, with 14 bases between them. The CDR3 reads CASSFAGSGTGELFF. The CDR3 bases are TGCGCCAGCAGCTTCGCGGGGAGTGGCACCGGGGAGCTGTTTTTT.

This sequence joins TRBV12-5 and TRBJ1-2; D call uncertain. The CDR3 is 16 residues long. V lost 7 bases to trimming and J lost 7 bases, with 25 bases between them. Germline CDR1 reads LGHNT; CDR2 reads FRNRAP. The DNA for the CDR3 is TGTGCTAGTGCTCCGGAGGGTAATTCTCTCGCTATTGGCTACACCTTC. Translation gives CASAPEGNSLAIGYTF.

V usage is TRBV27 and J usage is TRBJ2-1; TRBD2 matches 8 bases. This CDR3 region has 17 residues. V dropped 2 bases and J dropped 1; count of bases not matched to a gene: 7. Germline lookup yields CDR1 MNHEY and CDR2 SMNVEV (reference sequence). CDR3 in DNA: TGTGCCAGCAGTTTACGACTTCGGGGGGGGTCCTACAATGAGCAGTTCTTC. As protein: CASSLRLRGGSYNEQFF.

The rearrangement links TRBV5-1 to TRBJ2-7, with 8 bases matching TRBD1. The CDR3 has 15 residues. Germline V lookup: CDR1 SGHRS, CDR2 YFSETQ. The V segment lost 5 bases and the J segment 3 bases; nucleotides outside the gene matches: 10. The CDR3 is CASSPSGQEIYEQYF. Written as DNA, the CDR3 is TGCGCCAGCAGTCCGTCGGGACAGGAGATCTACGAGCAGTACTTC.